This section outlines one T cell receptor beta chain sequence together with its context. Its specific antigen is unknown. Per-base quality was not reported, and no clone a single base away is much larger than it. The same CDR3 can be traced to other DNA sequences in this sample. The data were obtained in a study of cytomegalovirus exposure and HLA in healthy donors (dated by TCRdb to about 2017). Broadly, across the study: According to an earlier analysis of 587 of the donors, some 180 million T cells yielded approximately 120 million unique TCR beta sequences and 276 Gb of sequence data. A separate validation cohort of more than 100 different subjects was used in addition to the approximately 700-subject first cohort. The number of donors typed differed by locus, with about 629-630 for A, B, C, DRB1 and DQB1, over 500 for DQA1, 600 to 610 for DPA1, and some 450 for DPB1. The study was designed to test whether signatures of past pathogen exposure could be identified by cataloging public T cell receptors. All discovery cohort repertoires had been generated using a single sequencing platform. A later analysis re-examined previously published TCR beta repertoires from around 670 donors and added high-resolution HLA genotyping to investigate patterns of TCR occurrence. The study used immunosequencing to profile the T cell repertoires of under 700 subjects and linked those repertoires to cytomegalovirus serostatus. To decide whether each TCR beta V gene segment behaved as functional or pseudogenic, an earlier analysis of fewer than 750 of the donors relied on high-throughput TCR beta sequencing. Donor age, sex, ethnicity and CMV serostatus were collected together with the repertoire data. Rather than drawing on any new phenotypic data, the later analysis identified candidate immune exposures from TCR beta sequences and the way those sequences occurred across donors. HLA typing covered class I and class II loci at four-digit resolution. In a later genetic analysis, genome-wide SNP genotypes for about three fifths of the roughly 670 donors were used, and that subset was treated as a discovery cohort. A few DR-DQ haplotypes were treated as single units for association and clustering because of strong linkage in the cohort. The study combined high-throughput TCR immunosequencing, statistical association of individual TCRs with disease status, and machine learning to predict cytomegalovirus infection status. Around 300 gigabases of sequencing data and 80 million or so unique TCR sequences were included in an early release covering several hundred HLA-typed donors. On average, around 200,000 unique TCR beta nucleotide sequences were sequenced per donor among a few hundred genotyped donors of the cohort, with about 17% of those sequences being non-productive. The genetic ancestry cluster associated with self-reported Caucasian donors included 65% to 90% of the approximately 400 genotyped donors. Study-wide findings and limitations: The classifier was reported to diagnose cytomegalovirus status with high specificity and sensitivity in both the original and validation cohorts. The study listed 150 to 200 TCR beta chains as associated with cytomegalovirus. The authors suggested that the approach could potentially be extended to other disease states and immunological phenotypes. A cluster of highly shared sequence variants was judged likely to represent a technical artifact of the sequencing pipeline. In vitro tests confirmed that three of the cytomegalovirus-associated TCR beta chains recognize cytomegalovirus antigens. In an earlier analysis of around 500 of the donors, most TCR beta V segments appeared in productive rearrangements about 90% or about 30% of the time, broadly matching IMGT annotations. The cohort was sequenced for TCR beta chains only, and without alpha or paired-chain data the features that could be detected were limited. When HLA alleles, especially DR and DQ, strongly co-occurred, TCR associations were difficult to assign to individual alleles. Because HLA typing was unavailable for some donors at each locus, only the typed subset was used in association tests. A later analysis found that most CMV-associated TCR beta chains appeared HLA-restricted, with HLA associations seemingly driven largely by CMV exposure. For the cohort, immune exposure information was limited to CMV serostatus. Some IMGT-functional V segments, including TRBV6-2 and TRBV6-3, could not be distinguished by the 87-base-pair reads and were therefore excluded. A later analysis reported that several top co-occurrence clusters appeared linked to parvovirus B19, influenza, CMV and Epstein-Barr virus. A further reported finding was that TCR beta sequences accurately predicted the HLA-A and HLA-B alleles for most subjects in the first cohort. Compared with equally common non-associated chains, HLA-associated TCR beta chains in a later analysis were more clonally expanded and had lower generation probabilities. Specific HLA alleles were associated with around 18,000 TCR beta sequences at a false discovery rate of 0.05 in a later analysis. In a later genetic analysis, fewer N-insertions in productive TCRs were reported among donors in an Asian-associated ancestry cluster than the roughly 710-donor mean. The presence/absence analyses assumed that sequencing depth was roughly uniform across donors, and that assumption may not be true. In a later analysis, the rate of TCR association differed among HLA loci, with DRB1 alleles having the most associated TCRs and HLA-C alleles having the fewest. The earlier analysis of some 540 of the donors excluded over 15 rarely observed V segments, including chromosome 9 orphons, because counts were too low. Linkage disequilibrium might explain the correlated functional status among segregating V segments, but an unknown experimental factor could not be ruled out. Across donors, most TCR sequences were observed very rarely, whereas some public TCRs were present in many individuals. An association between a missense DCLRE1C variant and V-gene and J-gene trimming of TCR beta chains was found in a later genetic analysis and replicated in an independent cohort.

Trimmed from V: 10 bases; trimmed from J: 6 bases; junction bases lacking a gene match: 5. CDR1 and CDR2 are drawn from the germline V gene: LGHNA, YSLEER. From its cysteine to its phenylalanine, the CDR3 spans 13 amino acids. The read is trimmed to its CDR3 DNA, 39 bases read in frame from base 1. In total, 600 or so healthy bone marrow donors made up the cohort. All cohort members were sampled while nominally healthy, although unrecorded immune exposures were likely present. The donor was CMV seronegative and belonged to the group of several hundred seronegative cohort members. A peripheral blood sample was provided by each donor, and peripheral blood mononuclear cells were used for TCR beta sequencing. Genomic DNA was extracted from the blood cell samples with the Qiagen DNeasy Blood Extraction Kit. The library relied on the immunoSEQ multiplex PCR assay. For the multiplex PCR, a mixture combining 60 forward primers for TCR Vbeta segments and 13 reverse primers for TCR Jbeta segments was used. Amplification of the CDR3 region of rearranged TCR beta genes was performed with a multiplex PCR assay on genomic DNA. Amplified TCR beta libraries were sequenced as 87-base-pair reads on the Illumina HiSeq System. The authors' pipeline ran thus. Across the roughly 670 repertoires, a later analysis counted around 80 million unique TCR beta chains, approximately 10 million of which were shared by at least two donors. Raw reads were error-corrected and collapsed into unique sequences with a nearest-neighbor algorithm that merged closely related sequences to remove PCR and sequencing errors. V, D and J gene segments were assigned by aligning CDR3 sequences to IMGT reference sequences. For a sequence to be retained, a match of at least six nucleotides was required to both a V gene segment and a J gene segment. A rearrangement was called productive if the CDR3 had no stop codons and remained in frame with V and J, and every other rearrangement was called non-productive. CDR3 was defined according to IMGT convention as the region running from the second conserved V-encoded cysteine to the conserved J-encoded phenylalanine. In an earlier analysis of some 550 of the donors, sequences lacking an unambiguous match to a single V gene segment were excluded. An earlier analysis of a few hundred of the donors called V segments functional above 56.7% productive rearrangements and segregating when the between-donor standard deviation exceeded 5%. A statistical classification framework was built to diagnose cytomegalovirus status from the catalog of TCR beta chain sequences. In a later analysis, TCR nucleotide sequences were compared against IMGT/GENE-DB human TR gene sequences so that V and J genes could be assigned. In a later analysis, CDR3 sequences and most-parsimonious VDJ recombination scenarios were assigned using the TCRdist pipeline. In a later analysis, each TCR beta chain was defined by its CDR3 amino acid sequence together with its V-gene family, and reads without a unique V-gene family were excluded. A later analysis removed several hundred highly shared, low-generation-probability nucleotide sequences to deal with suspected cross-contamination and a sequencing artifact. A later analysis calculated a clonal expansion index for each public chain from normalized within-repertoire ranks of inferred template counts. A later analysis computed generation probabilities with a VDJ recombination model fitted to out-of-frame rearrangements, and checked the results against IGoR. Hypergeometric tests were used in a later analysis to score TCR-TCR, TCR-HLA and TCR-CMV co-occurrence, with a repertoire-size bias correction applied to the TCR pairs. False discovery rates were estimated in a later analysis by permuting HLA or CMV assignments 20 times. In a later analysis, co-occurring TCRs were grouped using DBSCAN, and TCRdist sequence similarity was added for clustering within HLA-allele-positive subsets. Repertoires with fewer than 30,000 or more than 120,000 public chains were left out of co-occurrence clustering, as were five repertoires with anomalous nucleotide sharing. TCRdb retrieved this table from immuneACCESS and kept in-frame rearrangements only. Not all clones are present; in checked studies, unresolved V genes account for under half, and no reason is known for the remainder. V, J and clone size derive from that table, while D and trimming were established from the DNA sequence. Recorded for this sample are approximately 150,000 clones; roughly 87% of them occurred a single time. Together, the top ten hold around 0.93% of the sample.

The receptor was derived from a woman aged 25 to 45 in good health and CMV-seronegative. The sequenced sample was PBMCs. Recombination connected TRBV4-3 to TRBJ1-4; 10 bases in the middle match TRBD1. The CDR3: CATSGTGDEKLFF. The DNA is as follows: TGCGCCACCTCCGGGACAGGGGATGAAAAACTGTTTTTT.